Below, 28 T cell receptor beta chains from the same sample are listed, as sequenced in a study of shared clonotypes between healthy human individuals. The method was immunoSEQ multiplex PCR; TCRdb's version includes in-frame clones alone and lacks a portion of them. The sample has about 480,000 clones, 60% to 80% seen once. Sample: PBMCs. Receptors originate from a middle-aged woman in good health. Some clones in this sample may be carry-over from other donors' samples.

The rearrangement links TRBV4-3 to TRBJ1-1; 8 bases fit TRBD1. V lost 3 bases to trimming and J lost 5 bases; unmatched junction nucleotides: 5. CDR3 length: 14 amino acids. The germline V gene has CDR1 LGHNA and CDR2 YSLEER. The CDR3 nucleotides are TGCGCCAGCAGCCAGCAGGGGGCAGGGACTGAAGCTTTCTTT. Its translation is CASSQQGAGTEAFF.

This clone was counted a few times. The chain uses TRBV21-1 and TRBJ2-1; the table assigns TRBD2, which was not confirmed against the DNA. TRBV21-1 is classified as a pseudogene. The CDR3 has 16 amino acids. The CDR3 here is CASSWGGTSGGNEQFF. CDR3 sequence (DNA): TGTGCCAGCAGCTGGGGAGGGACTAGCGGGGGCAATGAGCAGTTCTTC.

The V call is TRBV4-1, the J call TRBJ1-3; D is unclear. The CDR3 length is 17 residues. From germline, CDR1 is MGHRA and CDR2 YSYEKL. V lost 3 bases and J lost 3, with 18 bases in between. CDR3 amino acids: CASSQHLGRVDGNTIYF. The CDR3 region has the DNA TGCGCCAGCAGCCAGCATCTGGGGAGGGTAGATGGAAACACCATATATTTT.

The V and J genes are TRBV18 and TRBJ2-3; TRBD1 is a possible D gene (5 bases). CDR1 and CDR2 from the germline V gene are KGHSH and LQKENI. The CDR3 consists of 14 residues. V lost 1 base to trimming and J lost 1 base, with 6 bases between them. The CDR3 bases are TGTGCCAGCTCACCACTAGGGGGCACAGATACGCAGTATTTT. This encodes CASSPLGGTDTQYF.

The gene calls are TRBV7-9 and TRBJ1-4; weak D call: TRBD1 (5 bases). CDR3 size: 15 residues. Trimming removed 1 base from V and 5 bases from J, with 11 bases in between. CDR1 is SEHNR and CDR2 is FQNEAQ in the germline V gene (reference sequence). The CDR3 protein is CASSLVGRGNEKLFF. The CDR3 DNA reads as TGTGCCAGCAGCTTAGTTGGACGGGGGAATGAAAAACTGTTTTTT.

The chain has TRBV28 and TRBJ2-3; the D is unclear. This CDR3 is 16 amino acids long. Trimming removed 1 base from V and 2 bases from J, with 13 bases in between. The germline V gene has CDR1 MDHEN and CDR2 SYDVKM. In DNA, the CDR3 is TGTGCCAGCAGTTTATTCCCCGACCCCTACACAGATACGCAGTATTTT. This encodes CASSLFPDPYTDTQYF.

The chain carries TRBV7-9 and TRBJ2-1; D is unclear. V dropped 2 bases and J dropped 9 bases, with 5 bases sitting between them. The germline gives CDR1 SEHNR, CDR2 FQNEAQ (reference sequence). The CDR3 totals 11 residues. CDR3 nucleotides: TGTGCCAGCAGCTTATACGCTGAGCAGTTCTTC. Amino acids: CASSLYAEQFF.

This rearrangement joins TRBV18 to TRBJ2-7, with TRBD2 identical over 9 bases. V dropped 3 bases and J dropped 2; count of bases not matched to a gene: 2. The CDR3 loop spans 14 amino acids. From germline, CDR1 is KGHSH and CDR2 LQKENI. CDR3 coding DNA: TGTGCCAGCTCACCGGCTAGCGGGGCCTACGAGCAGTACTTC. Its protein product is CASSPASGAYEQYF. Drawing the rest from reference TRBV18 and TRBJ2-7, the complete variable domain is NAGVMQNPRHLVRRRGQEARLRCSPMKGHSHVYWYRQLPEEGLKFMVYLQKENIIDESGMPKERFSAEFPKEGPSILRIQQVVRGDSAAYFCASSPASGAYEQYFGPGTRLTVT.

The sample holds one count of this clone. This chain connects TRBV5-4 to TRBJ2-3, with 8 bases aligning to TRBD2. V shed 6 bases, J shed 0 bases, and the junction held 15 bases outside the gene matches. Germline lookup yields CDR1 SGHNT and CDR2 YYREEE (reference sequence). This CDR3 region has 18 residues. CDR3: CASTSGASGYLSTDTQYF. Written as DNA, the CDR3 is TGTGCCAGCACCAGTGGGGCTAGCGGGTACCTTAGCACAGATACGCAGTATTTT.

There are many counts of this clone. This sample also contains other DNA sequences that code for the same CDR3. V usage is TRBV30 and J usage is TRBJ2-7; D is unresolved. The V gene lost 2 bases and the J gene lost 6 bases, with 11 bases spanning the gap. This CDR3 region has 12 residues. From germline, CDR1 is GTSNPN and CDR2 SVGIG (reference sequence). CDR3: CAWSIGRVEQYF. The DNA of the CDR3 is TGTGCCTGGAGTATCGGACGGGTCGAGCAGTACTTC.

In the case of this clone: Only one base separates this from a far larger clonotype, so it likely reflects a read error. This rearrangement joins TRBV6-5 to TRBJ2-5, with 8 bases that match TRBD1. Germline CDR1 MNHEY, CDR2 SVGAGI. After removal of 5 bases from V and 5 bases from J, the junction contained 4 bases not matched to a gene. The CDR3 extends over 13 amino acids. Written as DNA, the CDR3 is TGTGCCAGCAGTGACAGGGGCAGGGAGACCCAGTACTTC. It encodes CASSDRGRETQYF.

The rearrangement joins TRBV5-1 to TRBJ1-1; 7 nucleotides agree with TRBD1. V was clipped by 5 bases and J by 5 bases; unmatched bases: 6. The CDR3 extends over 13 amino acids. CDR1 is SGHRS and CDR2 is YFSETQ in the germline V gene. The CDR3 coding sequence is TGCGCCAGCAGTGCCCTGACAGGGACTGAAGCTTTCTTT. Translating gives CASSALTGTEAFF.

This chain connects TRBV9 to TRBJ2-2; D not certain. The CDR3 consists of 14 residues. Germline CDR1 SGDLS, CDR2 YYNGEE. Trimming removed 1 base from V and 6 bases from J, with 10 bases in between. CDR3 in DNA: TGTGCCAGCAGCGTACACCAGGTGTCCGGGGAGCTGTTTTTT. Its translation is CASSVHQVSGELFF. The entire variable domain, with the rest obtained from reference TRBV9 and TRBJ2-2, is as follows: DSGVTQTPKHLITATGQRVTLRCSPRSGDLSVYWYQQSLDQGLQFLIQYYNGEERAKGNILERFSAQQFPDLHSELNLSSLELGDSALYFCASSVHQVSGELFFGEGSRLTVL.

The CDR3 spells CASRGNRAGNTIYF. In DNA, the CDR3 is TGTGCCAGCAGGGGAAACAGGGCGGGAAACACCATATATTTT. The V gene is TRBV7-3, the J gene TRBJ1-3; TRBD1 might be the D (6 bases). With 6 bases removed from V and 4 bases from J, the gap between germline ends came to 13 bases. Germline V CDR1 and CDR2: SGHTA, FQGTGA. This CDR3 contains 14 residues.

The CDR3 bases are TGTGCCAGCAGTCCCCCGGAGGGGCGCCTCTATGGCTACACCTTC. Amino acid sequence: CASSPPEGRLYGYTF. The rearrangement joins TRBV2 to TRBJ1-2; TRBD1 might be the D (5 bases). The germline V gene encodes CDR1 SNHLY and CDR2 FYNNEI. The CDR3 has 15 residues. V lost 5 bases and J 4 bases, leaving 17 bases between the germline ends.

V gene TRBV7-7 combines with J gene TRBJ2-5; 9 positions agree with TRBD1. Trimming cost V 5 bases and J 5 bases; bases outside gene matches: 9. Germline V CDR1 and CDR2: SSHAT, FNYEAQ (reference sequence). CDR3 length equals 15 residues. The CDR3 loop reads CASSPTGGLGETQYF. The CDR3 DNA reads TGTGCCAGCAGCCCGACAGGGGGTCTGGGGGAGACCCAGTACTTC.

This chain joins TRBV19 and TRBJ1-1, with 8 positions matching TRBD1. The germline V gene has CDR1 LNHDA and CDR2 SQIVND (reference sequence). V dropped 8 bases and J dropped 5; count of bases not matched to a gene: 10. This CDR3 is 14 amino acids long. CDR3 DNA: TGTGCCAGTGATGATCAGGGGGCTAGAACTGAAGCTTTCTTT. Protein product: CASDDQGARTEAFF.

The chain employs TRBV2 and TRBJ1-6, with 8 bases aligning to TRBD1. Germline loops: CDR1 SNHLY, CDR2 FYNNEI. CDR3 length: 15 amino acids. Trimming removed 5 bases from V and 6 bases from J; junction bases left unmatched: 6. The CDR3 region has the DNA TGTGCCAGCAGTAAGGGAGACAGGGGTAATTCACCCCTCCACTTT. Translating it yields CASSKGDRGNSPLHF.

This chain links TRBV5-1 with TRBJ1-1; D is unclear. This CDR3 spans 14 amino acids. From germline, CDR1 is SGHRS and CDR2 YFSETQ. Trimming took off 3 bases at V and 8 bases at J, with 17 bases between the two ends. CDR3 nucleotides: TGCGCCAGCAGCTGGGCCGGTGGGGTTGTCGAAGCTTTCTTT. Protein product: CASSWAGGVVEAFF.

The rearrangement uses TRBV5-8 and TRBJ2-3; D is ambiguous. This CDR3 contains 13 residues. V lost 1 base and J lost 4, with 7 bases in between. CDR1 is SGHTS, CDR2 YDEGEE, per germline. Here the CDR3 reads CASSLTGSDTQYF. Written as DNA, the CDR3 is TGTGCCAGCAGCTTGACGGGCTCAGATACGCAGTATTTT. Using reference TRBV5-8 and TRBJ2-3 for the parts outside the CDR3, the full variable domain is EAGVTQSPTHLIKTRGQQATLRCSPISGHTSVYWYQQALGLGLQFLLWYDEGEERNRGNFPPRFSGRQFPNYSSELNVNALELEDSALYLCASSLTGSDTQYFGPGTRLTVL.

The rearrangement links TRBV5-6 to TRBJ2-7; TRBD1 aligns across 9 bases. The V segment lost 4 bases and the J segment 4 bases; nucleotides outside the gene matches: 12. This CDR3 comprises 16 residues. Germline values: CDR1 SGHDT, CDR2 YYEEEE. The DNA for the CDR3 is TGTGCCAGCAGCCCGGTCGTGGGACAGGGTATATACGAGCAGTACTTC. Translation: CASSPVVGQGIYEQYF. Full variable domain (outside the CDR3, taken from reference TRBV5-6 and TRBJ2-7): DAGVTQSPTHLIKTRGQQVTLRCSPKSGHDTVSWYQQALGQGPQFIFQYYEEEERQRGNFPDRFSGHQFPNYSSELNVNALLLGDSALYLCASSPVVGQGIYEQYFGPGTRLTVT.

This clone was observed a handful of times. This chain uses TRBV7-6 with TRBJ2-7, with D maybe TRBD1 (6 bases). Germline CDR1 reads SGHVS; CDR2 reads FNYEAQ. Trimming left V 0 bases short and J 3 bases short, with 9 bases between. The CDR3 length is 14 residues. The CDR3 loop is CASSLAGTLYEQYF. DNA of the CDR3: TGTGCCAGCAGCTTAGCCGGGACACTCTACGAGCAGTACTTC.

The rearrangement joins TRBV2 to TRBJ1-1, with no clear D. CDR1 SNHLY and CDR2 FYNNEI come from the germline V gene. The V and J ends lost 7 bases and 8 bases respectively, with 11 bases between them. The CDR3 runs 11 residues. The CDR3 coding sequence is TGTGCCAGCAATGGAGCGAGCGAAGCTTTCTTT. This codes for CASNGASEAFF.

This rearrangement joins TRBV7-9 to TRBJ2-3; D perhaps matches TRBD2 (5 bases). Deletions cut 1 base from V and 2 bases from J, with 7 bases between. Germline-derived CDR1 and CDR2 are SEHNR and FQNEAQ (reference sequence). The CDR3 sequence is 14 residues long. This CDR3 is CASSLGGHTDTQYF. The CDR3 DNA reads as TGTGCCAGCAGCTTAGGAGGGCACACAGATACGCAGTATTTT. Together with reference TRBV7-9 and TRBJ2-3, the CDR3 gives the full variable domain: DTGVSQNPRHKITKRGQNVTFRCDPISEHNRLYWYRQTLGQGPEFLTYFQNEAQLEKSRLLSDRFSAERPKGSFSTLEIQRTEQGDSAMYLCASSLGGHTDTQYFGPGTRLTVL.

The V and J genes are TRBV4-1 and TRBJ2-2, with a tentative D call TRBD1 (5 bases). The germline CDR1 and CDR2 sequences are MGHRA and YSYEKL. This CDR3 is built from 14 residues. With 3 bases removed from V and 9 bases from J, the gap between germline ends came to 14 bases. The DNA for the CDR3 is TGCGCCAGCAGCCACATCAAGGGGCACTGGGAGCTGTTTTTT. Amino acids: CASSHIKGHWELFF.

The DNA of the CDR3 is TGCGCCAGCAGCTGGGGGGCCTCGGACTACGAGCAGTACTTC. Amino acids: CASSWGASDYEQYF. This chain connects TRBV5-1 to TRBJ2-7, with D perhaps being TRBD1 or TRBD2 (6 bases each). Germline V CDR1 and CDR2: SGHRS, YFSETQ. The CDR3 runs to 14 residues. V was clipped by 3 bases and J by 3 bases, with 13 bases between them.

This clone was detected a few times. The chain recombines TRBV7-9 with TRBJ2-5; D gene unclear. V was pared by 5 bases and J by 5 bases, with 15 bases between. There are 14 residues in the CDR3. CDR1 is SEHNR and CDR2 is FQNEAQ in the germline V gene (reference sequence). CDR3 loop: CASSTNSGGETQYF. CDR3 sequence (DNA): TGTGCCAGCAGCACAAATTCGGGTGGCGAGACCCAGTACTTC.

The J gene is TRBJ2-4, the V gene TRBV20-1; D is uncertain. V gave up 7 bases and J gave up 3 bases, with 7 bases separating them. Per germline, CDR1 DFQATT and CDR2 SNEGSKA (reference sequence). This CDR3 has 11 amino acids. The CDR3 sequence is CSVYGKNIQYF. The CDR3 DNA sequence: TGCAGTGTATATGGCAAAAACATTCAGTACTTC.